The entry that follows covers one T cell receptor beta chain sequence. Its specificity is not known. Libraries were prepared by immunoSEQ multiplex PCR; TCRdb keeps only in-frame clonotypes and omits some of them. Of 180,000 or so clones listed, approximately 95% are singletons. The CDR3 has 15 residues. Looked up from germline, CDR1 is SEHNR and CDR2 is FQNEAQ (reference sequence). Deletions cut 1 base from V and 0 bases from J, with 7 bases between. The data derive from a study of T cell responses to AZD1222 COVID-19 vaccine. Findings of the study overall: The study reported that nearly half of spike-specific TCRs target unmutated variant regions. Among the donors, most were white British and more were female, and clonal diversity was possibly underestimated. It was only six AZD1222 recipients who were seropositive at baseline.

The TCR originated in an adult in good health. Sequenced material: peripheral blood, taken on day 0 of AZD1222 vaccination. The chain carries TRBV7-9 and TRBJ1-3; no clear D gene. Here the CDR3 reads CASSLGSISGNTIYF. The CDR3 nucleotides are TGTGCCAGCAGCTTAGGGTCCATCTCTGGAAACACCATATATTTT. The variable domain in full, with the rest retrieved from reference TRBV7-9 and TRBJ1-3, is DTGVSQNPRHKITKRGQNVTFRCDPISEHNRLYWYRQTLGQGPEFLTYFQNEAQLEKSRLLSDRFSAERPKGSFSTLEIQRTEQGDSAMYLCASSLGSISGNTIYFGEGSWLTVV.